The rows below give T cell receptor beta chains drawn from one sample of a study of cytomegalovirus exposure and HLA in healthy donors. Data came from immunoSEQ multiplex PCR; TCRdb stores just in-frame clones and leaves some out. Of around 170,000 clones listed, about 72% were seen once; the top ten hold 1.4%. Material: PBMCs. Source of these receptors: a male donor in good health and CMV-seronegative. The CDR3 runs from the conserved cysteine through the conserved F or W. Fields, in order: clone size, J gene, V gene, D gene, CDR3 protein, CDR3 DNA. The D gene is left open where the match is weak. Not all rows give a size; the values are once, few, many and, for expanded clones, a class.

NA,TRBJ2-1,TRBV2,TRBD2,CASKGLGNDEQFF,TGTGCCAGCAAGGGACTAGGTAACGATGAGCAGTTCTTC
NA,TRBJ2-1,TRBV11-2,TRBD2,CASSFLAGGGNNEQFF,TGTGCCAGCAGCTTTCTAGCGGGAGGGGGAAACAATGAGCAGTTCTTC
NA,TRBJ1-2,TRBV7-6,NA,CASSLAGKGGNYGYTF,TGTGCCAGCAGCTTAGCTGGGAAGGGGGGGAACTATGGCTACACCTTC
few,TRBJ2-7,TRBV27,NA,CASKQGGSYEQYF,TGTGCCAGTAAACAGGGCGGCTCCTACGAGCAGTACTTC
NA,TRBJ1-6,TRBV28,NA,CASMTRGSNSPLHF,TGTGCCAGCATGACCCGGGGTAGTAATTCACCCCTCCACTTT
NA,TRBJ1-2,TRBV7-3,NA,CASSLQGPNYGYTF,TGTGCCAGCAGCTTACAGGGGCCAAACTATGGCTACACCTTC
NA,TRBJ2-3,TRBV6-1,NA,CASGVRADTQYF,TGTGCCAGCGGGGTGAGGGCAGATACGCAGTATTTT
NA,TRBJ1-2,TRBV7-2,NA,CASRPTLGNYGYTF,TGTGCCAGCAGGCCGACCTTGGGCAACTATGGCTACACCTTC
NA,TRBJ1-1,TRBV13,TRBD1,CASSLDRGSEAFF,TGTGCCAGCAGCTTAGACAGGGGAAGTGAAGCTTTCTTT
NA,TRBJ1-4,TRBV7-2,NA,CASRHQGGNEKLFF,TGTGCCAGCAGGCATCAGGGTGGAAATGAAAAACTGTTTTTT
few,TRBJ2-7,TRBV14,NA,CASSQDGQGWYEQYF,TGTGCCAGCAGCCAAGATGGGCAGGGCTGGTACGAGCAGTACTTC
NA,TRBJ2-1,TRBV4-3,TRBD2,CASSQETSGTPYNEQFF,TGCGCCAGCAGCCAAGAGACTAGCGGGACCCCCTACAATGAGCAGTTCTTC
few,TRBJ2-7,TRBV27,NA,CASSFTGNPSEQYF,TGTGCCAGCAGTTTTACCGGGAACCCCTCTGAGCAGTACTTC